This T cell receptor beta chain is from a study of T cell repertoires in cytomegalovirus infection. This clonotype was counted a few times. Its antigen remains unknown. One entry per CDR3 protein results from TCRdb running MiXCR on the reads. The sample contains roughly 300,000 distinct CDR3 sequences, more than 9% of which appear only once. The CDR3 covers 18 residues. V lost 3 bases and J 0 bases, leaving 19 bases between the germline ends. Per germline, CDR1 KGHSH and CDR2 LQKENI. Study-wide results and limits: Dominating the ex vivo response were TCR beta clonotypes that were CMV-specific and HLA-C-restricted.

Sequenced input: PBMCs. The origin of this receptor is a human donor in good health (CMV status not recorded). Some clones in this sample may be carry-over from other donors' samples. The chain is built from TRBV18 and TRBJ2-3, with D tentatively TRBD1 (6 bases). CDR3 nucleotide sequence: TGTGCCAGCTCACCTCTCTGGGGGACACACACAAGCACAGATACGCAGTATTTT. As protein: CASSPLWGTHTSTDTQYF.